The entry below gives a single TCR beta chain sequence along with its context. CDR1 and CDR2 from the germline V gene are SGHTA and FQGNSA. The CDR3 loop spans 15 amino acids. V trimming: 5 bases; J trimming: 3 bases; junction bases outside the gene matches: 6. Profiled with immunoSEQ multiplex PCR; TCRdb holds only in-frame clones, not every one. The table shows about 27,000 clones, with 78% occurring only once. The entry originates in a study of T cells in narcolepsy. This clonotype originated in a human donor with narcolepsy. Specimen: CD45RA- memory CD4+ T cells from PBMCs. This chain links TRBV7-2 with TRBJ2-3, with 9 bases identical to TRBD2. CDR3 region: CASSRRGGLTDTQYF. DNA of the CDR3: TGTGCCAGCAGCAGGCGGGGGGGGTTAACAGATACGCAGTATTTT.